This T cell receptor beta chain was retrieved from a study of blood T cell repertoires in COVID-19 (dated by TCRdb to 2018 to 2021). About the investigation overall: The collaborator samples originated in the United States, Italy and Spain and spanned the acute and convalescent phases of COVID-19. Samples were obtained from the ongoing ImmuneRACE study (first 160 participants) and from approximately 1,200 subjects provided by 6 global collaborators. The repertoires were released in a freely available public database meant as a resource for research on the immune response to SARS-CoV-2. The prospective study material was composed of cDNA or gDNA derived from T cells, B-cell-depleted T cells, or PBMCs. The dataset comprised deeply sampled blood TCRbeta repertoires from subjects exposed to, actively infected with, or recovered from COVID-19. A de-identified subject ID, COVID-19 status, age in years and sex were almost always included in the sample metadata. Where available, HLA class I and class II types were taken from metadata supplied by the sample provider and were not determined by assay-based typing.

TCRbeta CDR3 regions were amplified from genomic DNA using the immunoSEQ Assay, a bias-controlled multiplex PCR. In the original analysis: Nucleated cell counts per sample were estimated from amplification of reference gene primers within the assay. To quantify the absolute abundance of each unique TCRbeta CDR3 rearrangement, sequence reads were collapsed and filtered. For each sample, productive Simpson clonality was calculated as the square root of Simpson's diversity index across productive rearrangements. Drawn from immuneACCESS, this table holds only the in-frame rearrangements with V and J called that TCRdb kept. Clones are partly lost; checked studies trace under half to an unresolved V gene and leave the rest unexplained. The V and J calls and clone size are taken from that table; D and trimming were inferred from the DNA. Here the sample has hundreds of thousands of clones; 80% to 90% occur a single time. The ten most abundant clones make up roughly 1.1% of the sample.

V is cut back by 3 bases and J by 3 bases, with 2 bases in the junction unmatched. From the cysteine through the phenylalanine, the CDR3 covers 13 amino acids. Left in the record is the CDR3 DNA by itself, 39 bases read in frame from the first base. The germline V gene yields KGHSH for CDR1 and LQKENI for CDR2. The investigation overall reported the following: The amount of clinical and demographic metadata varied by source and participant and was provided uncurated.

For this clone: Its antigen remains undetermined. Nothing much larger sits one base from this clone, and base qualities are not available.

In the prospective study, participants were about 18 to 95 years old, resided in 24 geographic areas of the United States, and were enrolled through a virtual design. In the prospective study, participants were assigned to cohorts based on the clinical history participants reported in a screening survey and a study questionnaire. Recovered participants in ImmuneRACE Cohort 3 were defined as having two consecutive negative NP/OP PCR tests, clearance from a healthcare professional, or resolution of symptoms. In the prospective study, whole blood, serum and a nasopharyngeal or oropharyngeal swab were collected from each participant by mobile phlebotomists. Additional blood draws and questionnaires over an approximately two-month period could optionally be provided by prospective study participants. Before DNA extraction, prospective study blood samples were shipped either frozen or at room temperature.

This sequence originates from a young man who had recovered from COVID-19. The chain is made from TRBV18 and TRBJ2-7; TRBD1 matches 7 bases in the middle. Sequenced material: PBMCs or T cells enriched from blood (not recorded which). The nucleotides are TGTGCCAGCTCACCTGGGACAGTCTACGAGCAGTACTTC. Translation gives CASSPGTVYEQYF. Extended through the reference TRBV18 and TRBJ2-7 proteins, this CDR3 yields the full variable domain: NAGVMQNPRHLVRRRGQEARLRCSPMKGHSHVYWYRQLPEEGLKFMVYLQKENIIDESGMPKERFSAEFPKEGPSILRIQQVVRGDSAAYFCASSPGTVYEQYFGPGTRLTVT.